The 13 T cell receptor beta chains in this list originate from one sample, sequenced in a study of human T cells and chemical hapten exposure (dated by TCRdb to 2020 to 2023). To prepare the library, RACE was applied. Sequenced on a NextSeq 500. The public reads were reprocessed in TCRdb via fastp at Q25 and MiXCR, keeping in-frame beta chains. CDR3 protein duplicates are merged, each entry listing the most common genes and DNA. This sample lists fewer than 55,000 distinct CDR3 sequences; over 9.5% were detected once. Around 16% of the sample lies in the top ten. The time point label on this specimen signifies: patch test 3, about 24 weeks after DPC sensitization. Per the publication, the treatment or condition label means: therapeutic diphenylcyclopropenone sensitization with weekly scalp DPC. Sequenced material: whole blood, taken in connection with sensitization to the hapten diphenylcyclopropenone (DPC). These receptors were collected from a middle-aged woman with alopecia areata. Some clones in this sample may be carry-over from other donors' samples.

This clonotype was seen repeatedly, ten times or more. The chain carries TRBV7-9 and TRBJ1-1, with 7 bases aligning to TRBD1. The V gene end was trimmed by 6 bases and the J gene end by 8 bases; junction bases not matched to a gene: 6. The CDR3 runs to 12 residues. CDR1 is SEHNR and CDR2 is FQNEAQ in the germline V gene (reference sequence). The CDR3 protein is CASSPPGQEAFF. The CDR3 DNA is TGTGCCAGCAGTCCTCCGGGACAGGAAGCTTTCTTT. Full variable domain (remainder filled in from reference TRBV7-9 and TRBJ1-1): DTGVSQNPRHKITKRGQNVTFRCDPISEHNRLYWYRQTLGQGPEFLTYFQNEAQLEKSRLLSDRFSAERPKGSFSTLEIQRTEQGDSAMYLCASSPPGQEAFFGQGTRLTVV.

V usage is TRBV5-4 and J usage is TRBJ2-5; D assignment may be TRBD1 or TRBD2 (5 bases each). Trimming took off 0 bases at V and 5 bases at J, with 14 bases between the two ends. Germline CDR1 SGHNT, CDR2 YYREEE (reference sequence). The CDR3 runs to 15 residues. The CDR3 sequence: CASSLALGTEETQYF. CDR3 DNA: TGTGCCAGCAGCTTGGCCCTAGGGACGGAGGAGACCCAGTACTTC.

This clonotype was seen at least ten times. The chain has TRBV13 and TRBJ2-1; perhaps TRBD2 as D (5 bases). The germline gives CDR1 PRHDT, CDR2 FYEKMQ (reference sequence). The CDR3 spans 15 residues. Between the trimmed V and J ends, which lost 4 bases and 7 bases, there was a span of 17 bases. The CDR3 region has the DNA TGTGCCAGCAGCTCGTCTAGCTGGGGTCCAAATGAGCAGTTCTTC. Translated, it gives CASSSSSWGPNEQFF.

This clonotype was counted ten times or more. The CDR3 reads CASSPRLAGGQETQYF. The DNA of the CDR3 is TGTGCCAGCAGTCCCCGACTAGCGGGGGGACAAGAGACCCAGTACTTC. The V and J genes are TRBV7-9 and TRBJ2-5, with TRBD2 matching 13 bases. The V segment lost 6 bases and the J segment 2 bases; nucleotides outside the gene matches: 6. CDR1 is SEHNR and CDR2 is FQNEAQ in the germline V gene (reference sequence). The CDR3 consists of 16 residues.

This chain joins TRBV7-3 and TRBJ2-3; D might be TRBD1 (5 bases). CDR1 is SGHTA and CDR2 is FQGTGA in the germline V gene. V lost 2 bases and J lost 6, with 12 bases in between. This CDR3 comprises 14 residues. CDR3 protein: CASSLLGPEDTQYF. CDR3 bases: TGTGCCAGCAGCTTACTGGGGCCCGAGGATACGCAGTATTTT.

This clonotype was counted at least ten times. V usage is TRBV11-1 and J usage is TRBJ2-3; TRBD1 aligns across 8 bases. From germline, CDR1 is SGHAT and CDR2 FQDESV (reference sequence). This CDR3 has 16 residues. Unmatched junction bases numbered 9, after V lost 5 bases and J lost 2 bases. The CDR3 reads CASSLGTGPYTDTQYF. For the CDR3, the DNA is TGTGCCAGCAGCCTAGGGACAGGCCCCTACACAGATACGCAGTATTTT.

The CDR3 spells CASSRRGQGFDEQYF. The DNA of the CDR3 is TGCGCCAGCAGCCGTCGCGGTCAGGGGTTCGACGAGCAGTACTTC. The chain employs TRBV5-1 and TRBJ2-7; possible D gene TRBD1, 6 bases. The CDR3 length is 15 residues. Germline V gene sequence: CDR1 SGHRS, CDR2 YFSETQ. Trimming removed 4 bases at V and 5 bases at J, with 19 bases between. The whole variable domain, remainder taken from reference TRBV5-1 and TRBJ2-7, is KAGVTQTPRYLIKTRGQQVTLSCSPISGHRSVSWYQQTPGQGLQFLFEYFSETQRNKGNFPGRFSGRQFSNSRSEMNVSTLELGDSALYLCASSRRGQGFDEQYFGPGTRLTVT.

V gene TRBV5-5 combines with J gene TRBJ1-1, with TRBD1 matching over 8 bases. CDR3 length: 17 amino acids. Germline lookup yields CDR1 SGHKS and CDR2 YYEKEE (reference sequence). V lost 0 bases to trimming and J lost 5 bases; unmatched junction nucleotides: 12. This CDR3 is CASSLAGTTGALTEAFF. The CDR3 DNA sequence: TGTGCCAGCAGCTTGGCGGGGACGACAGGGGCGTTGACTGAAGCTTTCTTT.

The chain carries TRBV6-2 or TRBV6-3 and TRBJ2-3, with D tentatively TRBD2 (6 bases). The CDR3 contains 15 residues. Germline V gene lookup returns CDR1 MNHEY and CDR2 SVGEGT. Trimming removed 2 bases at V and 4 bases at J, with 13 bases between. CDR3 nucleotides: TGTGCCAGCAGTTACGCGGGGCCTAGGCCAGATACGCAGTATTTT. Translated: CASSYAGPRPDTQYF.

The table lists this clonotype with many counts. The gene calls are TRBV6-2 or TRBV6-3 and TRBJ2-3; perhaps TRBD1 as D (6 bases). V lost 6 bases to trimming and J lost 2 bases, with 9 bases between them. The CDR3 runs 13 residues. The germline V gene has CDR1 MNHEY and CDR2 SVGEGT. This CDR3 is CASSPGDTDTQYF. In nucleotides, the CDR3 is TGTGCCAGCAGCCCAGGGGACACAGATACGCAGTATTTT.

This clonotype appeared a few times. The rearrangement uses TRBV5-1 and TRBJ2-5, with D maybe TRBD2 (7 bases). The germline gives CDR1 SGHRS, CDR2 YFSETQ. The CDR3 spans 14 residues. Between the trimmed V and J ends, which lost 2 bases and 5 bases, there was a span of 13 bases. CDR3 in DNA: TGCGCCAGCAGCTTAGGGGGGGCCTGGGAGACCCAGTACTTC. Its translation is CASSLGGAWETQYF.

This clonotype was seen repeatedly, ten times or more. This chain connects TRBV21-1 to TRBJ1-2. TRBV21-1 is shown as a pseudogene. The CDR3 is made up of 15 amino acids. CDR3 loop: CASSKNWGRRHGYTF. The CDR3, as DNA: TGTGCCAGCAGCAAAAACTGGGGTCGGAGACATGGCTACACCTTC.

This chain connects TRBV6-6 to TRBJ1-6, with TRBD1 matching over 7 bases. Germline loops: CDR1 MNHNY, CDR2 SVGAGI (reference sequence). The CDR3 has 17 residues. With 5 bases clipped from V and 4 bases from J, the junction kept 11 bases outside the gene matches. The CDR3 loop reads CASSDNGSTGYNSPLHF. CDR3 nucleotides: TGTGCCAGCAGTGATAATGGCTCGACAGGGTATAATTCACCCCTCCACTTT.